Below are 16 T cell receptor beta chains sequenced from a single sample in a study of beta chain features in type 1 diabetes. Findings and limits, study-wide: Across all four CD4+ subsets, people with type 1 diabetes showed modestly shorter TCRB CDR3s.

Expressed TCRB transcripts were sequenced because the entire RNA isolate underwent reverse transcription. Method: immunoSEQ multiplex PCR; TCRdb's copy keeps in-frame clones and lacks some. The top ten hold approximately 0.015% of the sample, which has about 280,000 clones, approximately 15% seen once. No antigen has been assigned to these receptors. Material: naive CD4+ T cells from blood. The receptors were gathered from a man aged 18 to 29 with type 1 diabetes.

The chain combines TRBV30 with TRBJ1-4; no definite D call. CDR3 size: 14 residues. Germline assignment: CDR1 GTSNPN and CDR2 SVGIG (reference sequence). Trimming removed 5 bases at V and 0 bases at J, with 10 bases between. In DNA, the CDR3 is TGTGCCTGGGGTGCGAGTGCAACTAATGAAAAACTGTTTTTT. It yields the protein CAWGASATNEKLFF.

V is TRBV18 and J is TRBJ2-7; TRBD2 agrees at 7 bases. Germline V lookup: CDR1 KGHSH, CDR2 LQKENI. With 5 bases clipped from V and 7 bases from J, the junction kept 11 bases outside the gene matches. The CDR3 has 14 residues. Here the CDR3 reads CASSAGVPVGEQYF. The CDR3 DNA is TGTGCCAGCTCAGCGGGGGTCCCAGTTGGAGAGCAGTACTTC.

This clone was seen only a few times. CDR3 sequence reads: CATSRGRFSEQYF. The DNA for the CDR3 is TGTGCCACCAGCAGAGGCAGGTTTAGCGAGCAGTACTTC. V usage is TRBV15 and J usage is TRBJ2-7; D is uncertain. Trimming removed 1 base at V and 6 bases at J, with 10 bases between. CDR3 length equals 13 residues. Germline lookup yields CDR1 LNHNV and CDR2 YYDKDF (reference sequence).

The V gene is TRBV7-2, the J gene TRBJ2-2; TRBD1 is a possible D gene (6 bases). This CDR3 spans 14 amino acids. Germline V gene sequence: CDR1 SGHTA, CDR2 FQGNSA. Trimming removed 10 bases at V and 0 bases at J, with 12 bases between. CDR3 sequence (DNA): TGTGCCACCGCAACAGGGTCGAACACCGGGGAGCTGTTTTTT. Translation: CATATGSNTGELFF.

Only a few counts were recorded for this clone. The chain joins TRBV4-2 to TRBJ2-1, with 9 positions matching TRBD2. Germline CDR1 reads LGHNA; CDR2 reads YNFKEQ. The CDR3 runs 14 residues. The junction had 4 bases not matched to a gene; V was cut back by 4 bases and J by 6 bases. The DNA for the CDR3 is TGTGCCAGCAGCCTTAGCGGGAGCCCCAATGAGCAGTTCTTC. It is translated as CASSLSGSPNEQFF.

This chain's CDR3 is CASRASGDLYNEQFF. The CDR3 bases are TGTGCCAGCAGGGCTAGCGGGGACCTCTACAATGAGCAGTTCTTC. The chain has TRBV9 and TRBJ2-1; 9 bases are a match to TRBD2. From germline, CDR1 is SGDLS and CDR2 YYNGEE. Trimming at V came to 5 bases and at J to 3 bases, leaving 6 bases not matched to a gene. The CDR3 totals 15 residues.

The chain has TRBV10-3 and TRBJ1-1; maybe TRBD1 (6 bases). V gave up 4 bases and J gave up 1 base, with 13 bases separating them. The germline V gene encodes CDR1 ENHRY and CDR2 SYGVKD. This CDR3 has 15 residues. In DNA, the CDR3 is TGTGCCATCAGTGCAACCACAGGGTCGAACACTGAAGCTTTCTTT. Translated, it gives CAISATTGSNTEAFF.

The table lists this clone with a few counts. The gene calls are TRBV18 and TRBJ2-5; possible D gene TRBD2, 5 bases. CDR1 is KGHSH, CDR2 LQKENI, per germline. Trimming left V 6 bases short and J 2 bases short, with 13 bases between. This CDR3 is built from 14 residues. This chain's CDR3 is CASSVARVQETQYF. Here the CDR3 DNA reads TGTGCCAGCTCTGTAGCGAGAGTACAAGAGACCCAGTACTTC.

CDR3 DNA: TGTGCCAGCAGCTCGAAGCGGGGGGTGCGGTATTTT. It yields the protein CASSSKRGVRYF. This chain links TRBV11-2 with TRBJ2-3; 9 bases are shared with TRBD2. V gave up 4 bases and J gave up 14 bases; unmatched junction bases: 7. The CDR3 loop spans 12 amino acids. CDR1 and CDR2 from the germline V gene are SGHAT and FQNNGV. The full variable domain, completed using reference TRBV11-2 and TRBJ2-3, is EAGVAQSPRYKIIEKRQSVAFWCNPISGHATLYWYQQILGQGPKLLIQFQNNGVVDDSQLPKDRFSAERLKGVDSTLKIQPAKLEDSAVYLCASSSKRGVRYFGPGTRLTVL.

Only a few counts were recorded for this clone. The chain employs TRBV7-9 and TRBJ2-4; maybe TRBD2 (6 bases). The V gene lost 6 bases and the J gene lost 3 bases, with 15 bases spanning the gap. The CDR3 length is 15 residues. Per germline, CDR1 SEHNR and CDR2 FQNEAQ (reference sequence). Here the CDR3 reads CASSRGTSGKNIQYF. The DNA for the CDR3 is TGTGCCAGCAGTCGCGGGACTTCGGGCAAAAACATTCAGTACTTC.

The sample holds a few counts of this clone. The rearrangement joins TRBV5-1 to TRBJ1-2; 8 bases are a match to TRBD1. CDR1 and CDR2 (germline): SGHRS, YFSETQ. V was clipped by 3 bases and J by 4 bases; unmatched bases: 5. The CDR3 contains 14 residues. For the CDR3, the DNA is TGCGCCAGCAGCTCGGACAGGGAAGTCTATGGCTACACCTTC. As protein: CASSSDREVYGYTF.

The chain employs TRBV18 and TRBJ2-5; maybe TRBD2 (6 bases). Germline V lookup: CDR1 KGHSH, CDR2 LQKENI. Trimming removed 2 bases at V and 2 bases at J, with 12 bases between. The CDR3 runs 15 residues. Here the CDR3 reads CASSPSGRGQETQYF. The DNA for the CDR3 is TGTGCCAGCTCACCATCAGGGCGGGGTCAAGAGACCCAGTACTTC.

This chain joins TRBV28 and TRBJ2-7; no clear D gene. Trimming cost V 8 bases and J 1 base, with 6 bases left between them. Germline CDR1 reads MDHEN; CDR2 reads SYDVKM. CDR3 size: 11 residues. This CDR3 reads CASVRSYEQYF. The CDR3 coding sequence is TGTGCCAGCGTCAGGTCCTACGAGCAGTACTTC.

This sequence joins TRBV30 and TRBJ2-1, with 7 bases matching TRBD2. This CDR3 spans 14 amino acids. CDR1 and CDR2 from the germline V gene are GTSNPN and SVGIG (reference sequence). Unmatched junction bases numbered 9, after V lost 2 bases and J lost 8 bases. The CDR3 region has the DNA TGTGCCTGGAGTACCGGACTAGTTCAACATGAGCAGTTCTTC. Its protein is CAWSTGLVQHEQFF.

The chain links TRBV16 to TRBJ1-1, with D unclear. The ends were cut back, 0 bases at V and 6 bases at J, with 8 bases in the middle. The CDR3 runs 13 residues. Germline assignment: CDR1 KGHSY and CDR2 FQNENV. CDR3 amino acids: CASSQSGTAEAFF. DNA of the CDR3: TGTGCCAGCAGCCAATCAGGTACAGCTGAAGCTTTCTTT.

The CDR3 DNA follows: TGTGCCAGCAGCCCTACAAAGCCGGAGGCAGATACGCAGTATTTT. It codes for CASSPTKPEADTQYF. V gene TRBV7-9 combines with J gene TRBJ2-3; D may be TRBD2 (5 bases). This CDR3 contains 15 residues. Germline V gives CDR1 SEHNR, CDR2 FQNEAQ (reference sequence). Trimming removed 5 bases at V and 4 bases at J, with 16 bases between.